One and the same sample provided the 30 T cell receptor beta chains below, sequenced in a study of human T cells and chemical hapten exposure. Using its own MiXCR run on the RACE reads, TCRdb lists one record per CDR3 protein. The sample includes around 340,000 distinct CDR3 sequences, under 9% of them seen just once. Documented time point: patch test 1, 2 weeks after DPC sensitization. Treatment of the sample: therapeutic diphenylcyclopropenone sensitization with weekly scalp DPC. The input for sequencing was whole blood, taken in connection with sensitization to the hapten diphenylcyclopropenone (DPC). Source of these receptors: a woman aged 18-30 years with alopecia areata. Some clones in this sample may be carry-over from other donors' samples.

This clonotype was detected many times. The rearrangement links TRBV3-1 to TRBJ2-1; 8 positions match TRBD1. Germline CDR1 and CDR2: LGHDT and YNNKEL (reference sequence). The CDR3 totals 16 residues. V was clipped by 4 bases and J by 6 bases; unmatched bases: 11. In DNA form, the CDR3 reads TGTGCCAGCAGCCGATCCCCAGGGGGCTCGTTCAATGAGCAGTTCTTC. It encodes CASSRSPGGSFNEQFF.

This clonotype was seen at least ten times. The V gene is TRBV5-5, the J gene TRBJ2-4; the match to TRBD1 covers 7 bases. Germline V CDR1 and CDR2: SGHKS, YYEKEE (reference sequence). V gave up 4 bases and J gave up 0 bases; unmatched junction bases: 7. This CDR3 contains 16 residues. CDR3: CASSRGTVLAKNIQYF. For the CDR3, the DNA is TGTGCCAGCAGCAGAGGGACAGTCCTAGCCAAAAACATTCAGTACTTC. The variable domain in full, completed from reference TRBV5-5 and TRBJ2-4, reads DAGVTQSPTHLIKTRGQQVTLRCSPISGHKSVSWYQQVLGQGPQFIFQYYEKEERGRGNFPDRFSARQFPNYSSELNVNALLLGDSALYLCASSRGTVLAKNIQYFGAGTRLSVL.

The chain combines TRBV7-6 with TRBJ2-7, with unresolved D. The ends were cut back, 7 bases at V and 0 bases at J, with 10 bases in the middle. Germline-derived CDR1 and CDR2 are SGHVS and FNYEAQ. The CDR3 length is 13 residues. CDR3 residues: CASTSLSSYEQYF. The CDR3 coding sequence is TGTGCCAGCACCTCCTTAAGCTCCTACGAGCAGTACTTC.

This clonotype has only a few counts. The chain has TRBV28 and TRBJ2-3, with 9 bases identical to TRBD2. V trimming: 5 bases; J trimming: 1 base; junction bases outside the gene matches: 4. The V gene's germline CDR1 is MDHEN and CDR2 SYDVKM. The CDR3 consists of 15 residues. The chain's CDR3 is CASSISGGGTDTQYF. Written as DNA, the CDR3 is TGTGCCAGCAGTATTAGCGGGGGAGGCACAGATACGCAGTATTTT.

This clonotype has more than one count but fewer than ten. CDR3 loop: CASSWDHRGLNEQFF. CDR3 DNA: TGTGCCAGCAGTTGGGATCACAGGGGGCTAAATGAGCAGTTCTTC. The V gene is TRBV6-2 or TRBV6-3, the J gene TRBJ2-1; 9 bases fit TRBD1. This CDR3 region has 15 residues. With 4 bases clipped from V and 7 bases from J, the junction kept 8 bases outside the gene matches. From germline, CDR1 is MNHEY and CDR2 SVGEGT.

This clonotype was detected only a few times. CDR3 bases: TGTGCCAGTAGTCTTGCAGGGACAGGGGCCTACGAGCAGTACTTC. Its protein product is CASSLAGTGAYEQYF. J is TRBJ2-7 and V is TRBV19; TRBD1 matches 10 bases. With V trimmed by 5 bases and J by 2 bases, 6 bases remained unmatched. CDR1 and CDR2 (germline): LNHDA, SQIVND (reference sequence). This CDR3 comprises 15 residues.

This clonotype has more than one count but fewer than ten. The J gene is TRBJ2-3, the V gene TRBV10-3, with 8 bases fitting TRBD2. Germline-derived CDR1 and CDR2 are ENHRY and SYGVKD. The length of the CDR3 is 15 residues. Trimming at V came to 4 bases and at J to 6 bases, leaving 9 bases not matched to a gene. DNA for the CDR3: TGTGCCATCAGTGGGGGACTAGACGATTTTGATACGCAGTATTTT. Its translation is CAISGGLDDFDTQYF.

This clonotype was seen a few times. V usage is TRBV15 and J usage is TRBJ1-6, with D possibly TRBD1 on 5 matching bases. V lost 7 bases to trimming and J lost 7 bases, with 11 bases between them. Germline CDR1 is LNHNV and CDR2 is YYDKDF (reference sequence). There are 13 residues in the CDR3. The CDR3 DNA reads TGTGCCACCATGGCCCCAGGGAATTCACCCCTCCACTTT. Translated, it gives CATMAPGNSPLHF.

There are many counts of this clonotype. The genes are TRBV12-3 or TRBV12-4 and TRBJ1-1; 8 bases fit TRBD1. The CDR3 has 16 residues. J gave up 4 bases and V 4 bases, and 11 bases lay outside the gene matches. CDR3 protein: CASSSTPGQGSTEAFF. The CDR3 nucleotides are TGTGCCAGCAGTTCAACACCCGGACAGGGTAGCACTGAAGCTTTCTTT.

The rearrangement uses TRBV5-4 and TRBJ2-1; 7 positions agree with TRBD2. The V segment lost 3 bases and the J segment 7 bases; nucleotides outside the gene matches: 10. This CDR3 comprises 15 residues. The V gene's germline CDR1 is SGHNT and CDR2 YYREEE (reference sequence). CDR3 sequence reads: CASSSQWGGFNEQFF. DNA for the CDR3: TGTGCCAGCAGCTCCCAGTGGGGGGGATTTAATGAGCAGTTCTTC.

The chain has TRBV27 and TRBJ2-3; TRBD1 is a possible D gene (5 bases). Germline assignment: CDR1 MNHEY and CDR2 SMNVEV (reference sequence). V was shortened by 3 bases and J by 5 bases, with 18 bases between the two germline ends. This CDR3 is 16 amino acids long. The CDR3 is CASSFSTGGEEDTQYF. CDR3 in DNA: TGTGCCAGCAGTTTTTCAACAGGCGGAGAGGAAGATACGCAGTATTTT.

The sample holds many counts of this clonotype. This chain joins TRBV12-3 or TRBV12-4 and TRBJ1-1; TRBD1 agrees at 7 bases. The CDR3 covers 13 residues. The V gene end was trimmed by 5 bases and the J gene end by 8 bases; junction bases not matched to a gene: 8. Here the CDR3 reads CASSDREVSEAFF. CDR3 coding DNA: TGTGCCAGCAGTGACAGGGAAGTATCAGAAGCTTTCTTT.

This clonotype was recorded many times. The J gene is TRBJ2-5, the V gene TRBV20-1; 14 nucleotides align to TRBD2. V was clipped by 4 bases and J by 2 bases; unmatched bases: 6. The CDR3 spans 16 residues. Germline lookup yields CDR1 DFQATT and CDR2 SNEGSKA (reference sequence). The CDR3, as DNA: TGCAGTGCTACGGGGACTAGCGGGGGACTTCAAGAGACCCAGTACTTC. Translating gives CSATGTSGGLQETQYF.

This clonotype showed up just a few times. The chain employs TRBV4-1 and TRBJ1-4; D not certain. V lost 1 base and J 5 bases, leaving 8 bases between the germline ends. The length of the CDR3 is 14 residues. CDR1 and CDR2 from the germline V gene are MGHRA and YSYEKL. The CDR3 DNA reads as TGCGCCAGCAGCCAAGCGGCTTCGAATGAAAAACTGTTTTTT. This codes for CASSQAASNEKLFF.

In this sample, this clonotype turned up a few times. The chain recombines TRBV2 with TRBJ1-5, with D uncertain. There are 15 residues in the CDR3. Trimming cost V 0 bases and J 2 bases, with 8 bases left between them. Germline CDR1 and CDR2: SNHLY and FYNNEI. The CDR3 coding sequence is TGTGCCAGCAGTGAAGCCGGGCCTGGCAATCAGCCCCAGCATTTT. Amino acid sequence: CASSEAGPGNQPQHF.

CDR3 in amino acids: CSAEVGTGWNEQYF. CDR3 DNA: TGCAGTGCAGAGGTCGGGACAGGGTGGAACGAGCAGTACTTC. The J gene is TRBJ2-7, the V gene TRBV20-1, with 9 bases lining up with TRBD1. The germline V gene has CDR1 DFQATT and CDR2 SNEGSKA (reference sequence). This CDR3 region has 14 residues. V was pared by 6 bases and J by 5 bases, with 11 bases of the junction left unmatched.

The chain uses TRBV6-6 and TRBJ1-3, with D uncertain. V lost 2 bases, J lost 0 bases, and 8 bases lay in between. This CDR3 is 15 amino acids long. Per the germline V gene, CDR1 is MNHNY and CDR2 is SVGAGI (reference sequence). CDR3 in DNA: TGTGCCAGCAGTTACGACGGCTACTCTGGAAACACCATATATTTT. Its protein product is CASSYDGYSGNTIYF.

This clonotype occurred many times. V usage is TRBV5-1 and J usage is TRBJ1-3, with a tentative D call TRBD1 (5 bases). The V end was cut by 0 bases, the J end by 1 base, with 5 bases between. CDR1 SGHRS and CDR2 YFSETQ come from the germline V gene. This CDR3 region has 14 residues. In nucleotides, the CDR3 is TGCGCCAGCAGCTTGGGACAGTCTGGAAACACCATATATTTT. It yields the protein CASSLGQSGNTIYF.

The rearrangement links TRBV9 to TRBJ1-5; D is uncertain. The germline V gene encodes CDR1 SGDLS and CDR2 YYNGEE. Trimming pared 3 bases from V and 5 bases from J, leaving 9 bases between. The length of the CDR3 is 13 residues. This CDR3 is CASSAHIDQPQHF. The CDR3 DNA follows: TGTGCCAGCAGCGCCCACATCGATCAGCCCCAGCATTTT. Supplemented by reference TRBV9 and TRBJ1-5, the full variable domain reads DSGVTQTPKHLITATGQRVTLRCSPRSGDLSVYWYQQSLDQGLQFLIQYYNGEERAKGNILERFSAQQFPDLHSELNLSSLELGDSALYFCASSAHIDQPQHFGDGTRLSIL.

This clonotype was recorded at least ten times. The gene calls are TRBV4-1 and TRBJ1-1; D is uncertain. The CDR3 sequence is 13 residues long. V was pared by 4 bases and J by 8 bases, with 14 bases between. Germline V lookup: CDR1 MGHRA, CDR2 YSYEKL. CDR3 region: CASSLKSGYEAFF. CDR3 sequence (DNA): TGCGCCAGCAGCCTAAAGTCGGGGTACGAAGCTTTCTTT.

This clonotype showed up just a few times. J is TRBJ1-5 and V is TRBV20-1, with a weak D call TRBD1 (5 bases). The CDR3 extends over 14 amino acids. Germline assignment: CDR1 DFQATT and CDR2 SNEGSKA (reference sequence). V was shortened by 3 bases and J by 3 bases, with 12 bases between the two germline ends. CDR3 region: CSASRAGANQPQHF. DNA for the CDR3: TGCAGTGCTAGTCGGGCTGGGGCCAATCAGCCCCAGCATTTT.

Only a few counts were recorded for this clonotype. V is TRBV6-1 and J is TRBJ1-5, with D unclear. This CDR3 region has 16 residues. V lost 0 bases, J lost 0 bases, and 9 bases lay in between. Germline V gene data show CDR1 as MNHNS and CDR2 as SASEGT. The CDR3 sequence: CASSEATVYSNQPQHF. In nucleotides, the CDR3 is TGTGCCAGCAGTGAAGCAACAGTTTATAGCAATCAGCCCCAGCATTTT.

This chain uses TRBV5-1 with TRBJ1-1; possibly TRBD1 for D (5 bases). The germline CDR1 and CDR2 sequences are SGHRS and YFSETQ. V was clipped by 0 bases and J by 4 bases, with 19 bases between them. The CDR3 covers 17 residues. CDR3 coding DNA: TGCGCCAGCAGCTTGGCTGGCAGGGCGGGTCGGAGCACTGAAGCTTTCTTT. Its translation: CASSLAGRAGRSTEAFF.

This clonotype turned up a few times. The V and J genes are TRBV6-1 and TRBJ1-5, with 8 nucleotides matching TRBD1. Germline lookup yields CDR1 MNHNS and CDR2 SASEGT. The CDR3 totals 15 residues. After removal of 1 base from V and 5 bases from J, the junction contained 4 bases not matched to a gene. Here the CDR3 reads CASSEGTGLDQPQHF. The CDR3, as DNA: TGTGCCAGCAGTGAAGGGACAGGGCTGGATCAGCCCCAGCATTTT.

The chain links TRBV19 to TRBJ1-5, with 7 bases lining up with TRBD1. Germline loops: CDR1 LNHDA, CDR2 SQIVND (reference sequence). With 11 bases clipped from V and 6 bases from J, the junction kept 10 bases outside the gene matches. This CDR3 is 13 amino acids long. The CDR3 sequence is CAVQGQKGQPQHF. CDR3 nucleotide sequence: TGTGCCGTCCAGGGACAGAAGGGTCAGCCCCAGCATTTT. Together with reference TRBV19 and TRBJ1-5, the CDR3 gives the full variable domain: DGGITQSPKYLFRKEGQNVTLSCEQNLNHDAMYWYRQDPGQGLRLIYYSQIVNDFQKGDIAEGYSVSREKKESFPLTVTSAQKNPTAFYLCAVQGQKGQPQHFGDGTRLSIL.

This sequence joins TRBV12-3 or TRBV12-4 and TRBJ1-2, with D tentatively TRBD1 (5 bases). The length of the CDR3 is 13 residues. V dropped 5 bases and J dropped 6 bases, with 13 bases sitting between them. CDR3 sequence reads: CASSRRVENGYTF. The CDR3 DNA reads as TGTGCCAGCAGTCGCAGGGTTGAGAATGGCTACACCTTC.

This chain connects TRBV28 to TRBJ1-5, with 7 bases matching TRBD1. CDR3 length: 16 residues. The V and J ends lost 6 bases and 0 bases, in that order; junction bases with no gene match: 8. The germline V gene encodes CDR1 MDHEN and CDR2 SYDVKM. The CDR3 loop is CASRSGTEYSNQPQHF. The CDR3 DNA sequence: TGTGCCAGCAGATCAGGGACAGAATATAGCAATCAGCCCCAGCATTTT.

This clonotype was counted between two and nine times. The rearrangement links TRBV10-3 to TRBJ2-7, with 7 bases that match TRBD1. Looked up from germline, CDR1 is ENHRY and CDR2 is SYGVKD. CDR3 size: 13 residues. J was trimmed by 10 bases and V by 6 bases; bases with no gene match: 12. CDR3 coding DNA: TGTGCCATCAGCCCCGGACAGGATCGAGCACAGTACTTC. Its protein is CAISPGQDRAQYF.

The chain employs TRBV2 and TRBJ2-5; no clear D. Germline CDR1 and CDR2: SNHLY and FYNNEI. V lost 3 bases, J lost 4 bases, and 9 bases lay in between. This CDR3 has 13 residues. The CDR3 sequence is CASSEGGRETQYF. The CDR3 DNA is TGTGCCAGCAGTGAGGGCGGCAGAGAGACCCAGTACTTC.

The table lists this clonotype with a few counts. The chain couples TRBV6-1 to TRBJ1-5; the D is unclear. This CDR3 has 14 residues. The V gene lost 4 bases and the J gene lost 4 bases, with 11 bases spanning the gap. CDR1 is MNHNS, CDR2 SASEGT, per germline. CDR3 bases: TGTGCCAGCAGTGGTCCCGGAGCGAATCAGCCCCAGCATTTT. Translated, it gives CASSGPGANQPQHF.